What follows are 21 T cell receptor beta chains derived from one specimen sequenced in a study of cytomegalovirus exposure and HLA in healthy donors (dated by TCRdb to 2015 to 2018). Library preparation used the immunoSEQ multiplex PCR assay. A mixture of 60 forward primers for TCR Vbeta segments and 13 reverse primers for TCR Jbeta segments was used in the multiplex PCR. TCRdb stores this immuneACCESS table with in-frame sequences only. Part of the clones is absent; in the studies checked, under half of the shortfall reflects unresolved V genes, and no reason is known for the rest. This sample holds about 190,000 clones; under 85% were observed only once. The ten largest make up less than 2% of the sample. The source material was PBMCs. Receptors originate from a woman aged 18 to 35 in good health and CMV-seronegative.

This clone has just one count. The V call is TRBV5-5, the J call TRBJ2-1, with 9 positions matching TRBD2. Germline V lookup: CDR1 SGHKS, CDR2 YYEKEE (reference sequence). Trimming cost V 2 bases and J 6 bases; bases outside gene matches: 3. This CDR3 is 14 amino acids long. Here the CDR3 DNA reads TGTGCCAGCAGCTTCCTAGCGGGATTCAATGAGCAGTTCTTC. Protein sequence: CASSFLAGFNEQFF.

As for this clone: Germline and junction disagree at one end, which may indicate a read error. The CDR3 DNA is TGTGCTAGCAGCTTATGGACTAGCGGGAGCGGGGTCTACAATGAGCAGTTCTTC. Protein: CASSLWTSGSGVYNEQFF. The chain has TRBV7-7 and TRBJ2-1; 13 nucleotides line up with TRBD2. Germline lookup yields CDR1 SSHAT and CDR2 FNYEAQ (reference sequence). CDR3 size: 18 residues.

The chain has TRBV7-9 and TRBJ1-1; the D gene is possibly TRBD1 (5 bases). Trimming shortened V by 3 bases and J by 8 bases, and 10 bases separated the two germline ends. The CDR3 contains 12 residues. CDR1 is SEHNR, CDR2 FQNEAQ, per germline (reference sequence). CDR3 sequence reads: CASSFQGLEAFF. CDR3 nucleotides: TGTGCCAGCAGCTTTCAGGGACTCGAAGCTTTCTTT.

The J gene is TRBJ2-3, the V gene TRBV10-2; TRBD2 might be the D (5 bases). V lost 7 bases and J 2 bases, leaving 13 bases between the germline ends. The CDR3 totals 14 residues. The germline CDR1 and CDR2 sequences are WSHSY and SAAADI. CDR3 protein: CASMMAGFTDTQYF. The DNA for the CDR3 is TGCGCCAGCATGATGGCGGGCTTCACAGATACGCAGTATTTT.

This clone was detected only once. V and J are TRBV19 and TRBJ2-5, with 9 nucleotides matching TRBD1. The CDR3 has 16 residues. Germline assignment: CDR1 LNHDA and CDR2 SQIVND (reference sequence). V lost 5 bases and J lost 5; bases outside the gene matches: 12. The chain's CDR3 is CASSAATGGGSETQYF. DNA of the CDR3: TGTGCCAGTAGTGCGGCGACAGGGGGAGGGAGTGAGACCCAGTACTTC.

V and J are TRBV11-3 and TRBJ2-3, with D perhaps TRBD2 (7 bases). Trimming removed 0 bases from V and 4 bases from J, with 17 bases in between. Germline CDR1 reads SGHNT; CDR2 reads YENEEA. The CDR3 runs to 17 residues. CDR3 nucleotides: TGTGCCAGCAGCTTAGACGGTGGGGGGGGCATGGCAGATACGCAGTATTTT. It codes for CASSLDGGGGMADTQYF.

The chain couples TRBV6-1 to TRBJ2-7; 9 bases fit TRBD1. This CDR3 is built from 14 residues. V lost 1 base and J lost 7; bases outside the gene matches: 5. The germline V gene encodes CDR1 MNHNS and CDR2 SASEGT. CDR3 sequence (DNA): TGTGCCAGCAGTGAAGGGACAGGGGTTTATGAGCAGTACTTC. This gives the protein CASSEGTGVYEQYF.

The rearrangement joins TRBV28 to TRBJ2-2; D might be TRBD2 (7 bases). V lost 8 bases and J lost 5, with 24 bases in between. Germline-derived CDR1 and CDR2 are MDHEN and SYDVKM. CDR3 length equals 17 residues. Here the CDR3 DNA reads TGTGCCAGCTCCGGGGGGCACCTCCCCGTAGGAACCGGGGAGCTGTTTTTT. Its protein is CASSGGHLPVGTGELFF.

The rearrangement joins TRBV25-1 to TRBJ2-7; D is possibly TRBD2 (6 bases). Trimming took off 6 bases at V and 5 bases at J, with 17 bases between the two ends. This CDR3 spans 14 amino acids. CDR1 and CDR2 (germline): MGHDK, SYGVNS. The CDR3 DNA sequence: TGTGCCAGCAGGGGGCCCACGGGAGTAAACGAGCAGTACTTC. Residues: CASRGPTGVNEQYF.

This chain uses TRBV28 with TRBJ2-7; 7 bases align to TRBD2. The CDR3 is 13 residues long. From germline, CDR1 is MDHEN and CDR2 SYDVKM. The CDR3 reads CAAGGSGVYEQYF. CDR3 nucleotides: TGTGCAGCAGGCGGCAGCGGGGTTTACGAGCAGTACTTC. Supplemented by reference TRBV28 and TRBJ2-7, the full variable domain reads DVKVTQSSRYLVKRTGEKVFLECVQDMDHENMFWYRQDPGLGLRLIYFSYDVKMKEKGDIPEGYSVSREKKERFSLILESASTNQTSMYLCAAGGSGVYEQYFGPGTRLTVT.

V gene TRBV7-9 combines with J gene TRBJ2-7, with 7 bases matching TRBD1. Germline V gene lookup returns CDR1 SEHNR and CDR2 FQNEAQ (reference sequence). The ends lost 4 bases at V and 2 bases at J; junction bases unmatched: 5. This CDR3 has 14 amino acids. CDR3 in DNA: TGTGCCAGCAGCTCCGGACAGGCCGCCTACGAGCAGTACTTC. Its translation: CASSSGQAAYEQYF. Based on the CDR3 plus reference TRBV7-9 and TRBJ2-7, the full variable domain is DTGVSQNPRHKITKRGQNVTFRCDPISEHNRLYWYRQTLGQGPEFLTYFQNEAQLEKSRLLSDRFSAERPKGSFSTLEIQRTEQGDSAMYLCASSSGQAAYEQYFGPGTRLTVT.

CDR3 region: CASSVPSGVSTDTQYF. The CDR3 region has the DNA TGTGCCAGCAGCGTACCTAGCGGGGTCAGCACAGATACGCAGTATTTT. V usage is TRBV9 and J usage is TRBJ2-3, with 9 positions matching TRBD2. The CDR3 runs to 16 residues. Germline CDR1 reads SGDLS; CDR2 reads YYNGEE. Germline trimming cut 1 base from V and 0 bases from J; bases unmatched to any gene: 3.

V usage is TRBV7-9 and J usage is TRBJ1-2, with 8 bases matching TRBD1. CDR1 is SEHNR and CDR2 is FQNEAQ in the germline V gene (reference sequence). V was clipped by 1 base and J by 2 bases; unmatched bases: 12. The length of the CDR3 is 18 residues. CDR3 protein: CASSLGTGPLRPNYGYTF. The CDR3 nucleotides are TGTGCCAGCAGCTTAGGGACAGGGCCCCTGCGCCCAAACTATGGCTACACCTTC.

The rearrangement uses TRBV5-6 and TRBJ1-6; D not resolved. The germline gives CDR1 SGHDT, CDR2 YYEEEE. Trimming stripped 0 bases from V and 8 bases from J, with 9 bases between. The CDR3 runs to 14 residues. Here the CDR3 reads CASSLVAGHSPLHF. CDR3 DNA sequence: TGTGCCAGCAGCTTGGTTGCGGGTCATTCACCCCTCCACTTT.

The count of this clone is one. CDR3 sequence (DNA): TGTGCCGGGGGGTGGGTCGGCAGCTCCAAGCAGTACTTC. It yields the protein CAGGWVGSSKQYF. The chain links TRBV28 to TRBJ2-5; possibly TRBD2 for D (6 bases). With 11 bases removed from V and 11 bases from J, the gap between germline ends came to 24 bases. The CDR3 sequence is 13 residues long. Per the germline V gene, CDR1 is MDHEN and CDR2 is SYDVKM.

The chain joins TRBV6-1 to TRBJ2-2; D is possibly TRBD2 (5 bases). Germline V lookup: CDR1 MNHNS, CDR2 SASEGT. V lost 6 bases to trimming and J lost 6 bases, with 17 bases between them. This CDR3 has 15 residues. The CDR3 is CASRTSLAEAGELFF. In DNA form, the CDR3 reads TGTGCCAGCAGAACCAGTCTAGCTGAGGCCGGGGAGCTGTTTTTT.

The J gene is TRBJ2-7, the V gene TRBV18; 7 nucleotides match TRBD1. J gave up 1 base and V 3 bases, and 3 bases lay outside the gene matches. Germline CDR1 and CDR2: KGHSH and LQKENI. This CDR3 comprises 14 residues. In DNA form, the CDR3 reads TGTGCCAGCTCACCCACAGGGGATTCCTACGAGCAGTACTTC. Its protein product is CASSPTGDSYEQYF. The variable domain in full, completed from reference TRBV18 and TRBJ2-7, reads NAGVMQNPRHLVRRRGQEARLRCSPMKGHSHVYWYRQLPEEGLKFMVYLQKENIIDESGMPKERFSAEFPKEGPSILRIQQVVRGDSAAYFCASSPTGDSYEQYFGPGTRLTVT.

The chain has TRBV19 and TRBJ2-4; 7 bases are shared with TRBD1. This CDR3 is 14 amino acids long. Germline assignment: CDR1 LNHDA and CDR2 SQIVND (reference sequence). The trim removed 7 bases at V and 7 bases at J, leaving 10 bases unmatched. The CDR3 spells CASTPPGTDNIQYF. DNA for the CDR3: TGTGCCAGTACCCCACCCGGGACAGATAACATTCAGTACTTC.

Note on this clone: One junction end does not reproduce the germline sequence, and a read error may be involved. The chain has TRBV27 and TRBJ2-6; perhaps TRBD1 as D (5 bases). The germline V gene encodes CDR1 MNHEY and CDR2 SMNVEV (reference sequence). This CDR3 is built from 14 residues. CDR3 nucleotide sequence: TGTGCCAGCAGTTTATCCTCTGGGGCCAACGTCCCGACTTTC. This sequence encodes CASSLSSGANVPTF.

J is TRBJ2-5 and V is TRBV9, with D maybe TRBD1 (6 bases). Germline assignment: CDR1 SGDLS and CDR2 YYNGEE. CDR3 length equals 13 residues. Trimming cost V 3 bases and J 4 bases, with 10 bases left between them. CDR3 in DNA: TGTGCCAGCAGCGCCCTAGGGGGAGAGACCCAGTACTTC. This encodes CASSALGGETQYF.

In this sample, this clone turned up a few times. V and J are TRBV7-9 and TRBJ1-2; D not certain. Germline CDR1 is SEHNR and CDR2 is FQNEAQ (reference sequence). V lost 5 bases, J lost 4 bases, and 14 bases lay in between. The CDR3 has 14 residues. This chain's CDR3 is CASSPVGSTYGYTF. CDR3 DNA: TGTGCCAGCAGCCCGGTCGGGTCAACCTATGGCTACACCTTC. Filled out from reference TRBV7-9 and TRBJ1-2, the complete variable domain reads DTGVSQNPRHKITKRGQNVTFRCDPISEHNRLYWYRQTLGQGPEFLTYFQNEAQLEKSRLLSDRFSAERPKGSFSTLEIQRTEQGDSAMYLCASSPVGSTYGYTFGSGTRLTVV.